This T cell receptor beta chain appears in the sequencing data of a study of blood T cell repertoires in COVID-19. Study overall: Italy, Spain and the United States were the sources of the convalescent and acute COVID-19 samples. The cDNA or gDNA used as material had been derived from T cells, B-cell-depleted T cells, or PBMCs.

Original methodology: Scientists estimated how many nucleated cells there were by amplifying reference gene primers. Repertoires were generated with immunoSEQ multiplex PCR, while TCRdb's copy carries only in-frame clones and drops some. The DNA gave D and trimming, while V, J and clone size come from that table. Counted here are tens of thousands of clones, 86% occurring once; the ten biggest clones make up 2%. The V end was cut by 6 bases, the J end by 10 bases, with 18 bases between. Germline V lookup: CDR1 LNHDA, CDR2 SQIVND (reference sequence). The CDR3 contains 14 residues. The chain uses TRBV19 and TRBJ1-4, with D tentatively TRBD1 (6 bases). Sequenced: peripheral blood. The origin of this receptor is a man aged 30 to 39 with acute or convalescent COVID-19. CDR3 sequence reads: CASSLGQGSGKLFF. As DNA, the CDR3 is TGTGCCAGTAGCCTCGGGCAGGGGTCCGGAAAACTGTTTTTT.